These T cell receptor beta chains were read from a single sample in a study of T-cell memory formation after mild COVID-19. From the 5' RACE reads, TCRdb called clonotypes with MiXCR, one entry per CDR3 protein. The data show 530,000 or so distinct CDR3 sequences, roughly 17% seen once. Sequenced input: PBMCs or a T cell subset sorted from them (not recorded which). These receptors were taken from an adult woman who had mild COVID-19 (a few samples of this study predate the infection). Cell type and time point are not known. Each CDR3 is given with its conserved first and last residue. A D gene is named only where the DNA matches it firmly. Only some rows state a clone size, as once, few, many or a class for expanded clones.

V gene: TRBV7-9
D gene: -
clone size: few
J gene: TRBJ1-4
CDR3 protein: CASSGWGRSSEKLFF
CDR3 DNA: TGTGCCAGCAGCGGATGGGGGAGGTCGAGCGAAAAACTGTTTTTT

V gene: TRBV27
D gene: TRBD1
clone size: few
J gene: TRBJ2-2
CDR3 protein: CASSPLQGASKGTGELFF
CDR3 DNA: TGTGCCAGCAGTCCGCTACAGGGGGCGTCGAAGGGCACCGGGGAGCTGTTTTTT

V gene: TRBV20-1
D gene: TRBD2
clone size: few
J gene: TRBJ2-7
CDR3 protein: CSASVLSGRAYEQYF
CDR3 DNA: TGCAGTGCTAGCGTTCTCAGCGGGAGGGCCTACGAGCAGTACTTC

V gene: TRBV20-1
D gene: -
clone size: few
J gene: TRBJ2-3
CDR3 protein: CSASDRRDTQYF
CDR3 DNA: TGCAGTGCTAGTGATAGGCGCGATACGCAGTATTTT

V gene: TRBV30
D gene: -
clone size: few
J gene: TRBJ1-5
CDR3 protein: CAWAGKSNQPQHF
CDR3 DNA: TGTGCCTGGGCCGGCAAGAGCAATCAGCCCCAGCATTTT

V gene: TRBV5-1
D gene: -
clone size: -
J gene: TRBJ1-2
CDR3 protein: CASSLRIANYGYTF
CDR3 DNA: TGCGCCAGCAGCTTGCGCATCGCTAACTATGGCTACACCTTC

V gene: TRBV27
D gene: -
clone size: once
J gene: TRBJ2-4
CDR3 protein: CASSSFPLAKNIQYF
CDR3 DNA: TGTGCCAGCAGTTCCTTTCCGTTAGCCAAAAACATTCAGTACTTC

V gene: TRBV27
D gene: -
clone size: once
J gene: TRBJ2-3
CDR3 protein: CASSFGPNTQYF
CDR3 DNA: TGTGCCAGCAGTTTTGGCCCTAATACGCAGTATTTT

V gene: TRBV9
D gene: -
clone size: -
J gene: TRBJ2-7
CDR3 protein: CASSPGWVFYEQYF
CDR3 DNA: TGTGCCAGCAGCCCGGGGTGGGTGTTCTACGAGCAGTACTTC

V gene: TRBV12-3/TRBV12-4
D gene: -
clone size: -
J gene: TRBJ1-2
CDR3 protein: CASLSGYGYTF
CDR3 DNA: TGTGCCAGCTTGTCAGGATATGGCTACACCTTC

V gene: TRBV2
D gene: -
clone size: -
J gene: TRBJ1-1
CDR3 protein: CASSGTLYAEAFF
CDR3 DNA: TGTGCCAGCAGTGGGACCCTTTACGCTGAAGCTTTCTTT

V gene: TRBV7-9
D gene: -
clone size: few
J gene: TRBJ2-2
CDR3 protein: CASSLRSTNTGELFF
CDR3 DNA: TGTGCCAGCAGCTTAAGAAGTACGAACACCGGGGAGCTGTTTTTT

V gene: TRBV12-3/TRBV12-4
D gene: -
clone size: few
J gene: TRBJ1-1
CDR3 protein: CASSFPRENTEAFF
CDR3 DNA: TGTGCCAGCAGTTTTCCCAGGGAGAACACTGAAGCTTTCTTT

V gene: TRBV10-3
D gene: -
clone size: few
J gene: TRBJ2-1
CDR3 protein: CAISEREGDEQFF
CDR3 DNA: TGTGCCATCAGTGAGCGGGAAGGAGATGAGCAGTTCTTC

V gene: TRBV5-1
D gene: -
clone size: -
J gene: TRBJ2-3
CDR3 protein: CASSPQPLDTQYF
CDR3 DNA: TGCGCCAGCAGCCCCCAACCCCTAGATACGCAGTATTTT

V gene: TRBV7-9
D gene: -
clone size: -
J gene: TRBJ1-1
CDR3 protein: CASSSLLHGGNTEAFF
CDR3 DNA: TGTGCCAGCAGCTCGTTGTTACACGGGGGTAACACTGAAGCTTTCTTT

V gene: TRBV3-1
D gene: TRBD1
clone size: -
J gene: TRBJ2-7
CDR3 protein: CASSDDRGLDEQYF
CDR3 DNA: TGTGCCAGCAGCGACGACAGGGGTTTGGACGAGCAGTACTTC

V gene: TRBV5-1
D gene: -
clone size: few
J gene: TRBJ1-1
CDR3 protein: CASSTGPGTALMNTEAFF
CDR3 DNA: TGCGCCAGCAGCACAGGACCGGGAACAGCCCTTATGAACACTGAAGCTTTCTTT

V gene: TRBV25-1
D gene: -
clone size: many
J gene: TRBJ1-4
CDR3 protein: CASSEYRHREKLFF
CDR3 DNA: TGTGCCAGCAGTGAATATCGCCACCGGGAAAAACTGTTTTTT

V gene: TRBV27
D gene: -
clone size: few
J gene: TRBJ1-1
CDR3 protein: CASSFLTGEAFF
CDR3 DNA: TGTGCCAGCAGTTTCCTTACGGGTGAAGCTTTCTTT

V gene: TRBV7-9
D gene: TRBD1
clone size: -
J gene: TRBJ1-5
CDR3 protein: CASTLWGQRGIYSNQPQHF
CDR3 DNA: TGTGCCAGCACCTTATGGGGACAGAGAGGGATATATAGCAATCAGCCCCAGCATTTT

V gene: TRBV6-5
D gene: TRBD1
clone size: -
J gene: TRBJ1-2
CDR3 protein: CASSRGQGPENTF
CDR3 DNA: TGTGCCAGCAGTAGGGGACAGGGGCCCGAGAACACCTTC

V gene: TRBV3-1
D gene: -
clone size: once
J gene: TRBJ2-3
CDR3 protein: CASSQAAVESTDTQYF
CDR3 DNA: TGTGCCAGCAGCCAAGCGGCAGTCGAGTCAACAGATACGCAGTATTTT

V gene: TRBV5-5
D gene: -
clone size: few
J gene: TRBJ1-1
CDR3 protein: CASSLGAGHTEAFF
CDR3 DNA: TGTGCCAGCAGCTTGGGTGCAGGTCACACTGAAGCTTTCTTT

V gene: TRBV14
D gene: TRBD2
clone size: -
J gene: TRBJ2-5
CDR3 protein: CASSQEFLAEKETQYF
CDR3 DNA: TGTGCCAGCAGCCAAGAGTTTCTAGCGGAGAAAGAGACCCAGTACTTC

V gene: TRBV12-3/TRBV12-4
D gene: -
clone size: -
J gene: TRBJ1-3
CDR3 protein: CASSLGEKNTIYF
CDR3 DNA: TGTGCCAGCAGTTTAGGGGAAAAAAACACCATATATTTT

V gene: TRBV20-1
D gene: TRBD2
clone size: few
J gene: TRBJ2-2
CDR3 protein: CSARSSGGNTGELFF
CDR3 DNA: TGCAGTGCTAGATCCAGCGGGGGGAACACCGGGGAGCTGTTTTTT

V gene: TRBV18
D gene: TRBD2
clone size: few
J gene: TRBJ2-1
CDR3 protein: CASSPGLGVYNEQFF
CDR3 DNA: TGTGCCAGCTCGCCGGGACTAGGAGTATACAATGAGCAGTTCTTC

V gene: TRBV19
D gene: -
clone size: -
J gene: TRBJ2-7
CDR3 protein: CASSIGPLGSYEQYF
CDR3 DNA: TGTGCCAGTAGTATAGGCCCATTGGGAAGCTACGAGCAGTACTTC

V gene: TRBV7-2
D gene: -
clone size: few
J gene: TRBJ1-5
CDR3 protein: CASSTRAGNQPQHF
CDR3 DNA: TGTGCCAGCAGCACTAGGGCAGGCAATCAGCCCCAGCATTTT

V gene: TRBV4-1
D gene: -
clone size: -
J gene: TRBJ2-7
CDR3 protein: CASSPGSGKGLSYEQYF
CDR3 DNA: TGCGCCAGCAGCCCCGGGTCCGGGAAGGGACTTTCCTACGAGCAGTACTTC

V gene: TRBV7-9
D gene: -
clone size: -
J gene: TRBJ1-1
CDR3 protein: CASTIGANTEAFF
CDR3 DNA: TGTGCCAGCACCATAGGGGCTAACACTGAAGCTTTCTTT

V gene: TRBV5-1
D gene: -
clone size: -
J gene: TRBJ2-1
CDR3 protein: CASSLGAGISDEQFF
CDR3 DNA: TGCGCCAGCAGCTTGGGGGCCGGGATCTCGGATGAGCAGTTCTTC

V gene: TRBV24-1
D gene: -
clone size: -
J gene: TRBJ2-3
CDR3 protein: CVTSDLTSRGDTQYF
CDR3 DNA: TGTGTCACCAGTGATTTGACGAGCAGGGGAGATACGCAGTATTTT

V gene: TRBV18
D gene: -
clone size: few
J gene: TRBJ2-2
CDR3 protein: CASSQDMGLMNTGELFF
CDR3 DNA: TGTGCCAGCTCACAAGATATGGGACTGATGAACACCGGGGAGCTGTTTTTT

V gene: TRBV30
D gene: -
clone size: -
J gene: TRBJ2-1
CDR3 protein: CAWRGGGSGMTSYNEQFF
CDR3 DNA: TGTGCCTGGAGGGGAGGGGGTAGCGGTATGACTTCCTACAATGAGCAGTTCTTC

V gene: TRBV7-9
D gene: -
clone size: few
J gene: TRBJ1-2
CDR3 protein: CASSPRTSFNYGYTF
CDR3 DNA: TGTGCCAGCAGCCCACGGACATCCTTTAACTATGGCTACACCTTC

V gene: TRBV7-6
D gene: TRBD1
clone size: few
J gene: TRBJ1-5
CDR3 protein: CASSRPWGQRGDQPQHF
CDR3 DNA: TGTGCCAGCAGCCGCCCTTGGGGACAGAGAGGAGATCAGCCCCAGCATTTT

V gene: TRBV5-1
D gene: -
clone size: many
J gene: TRBJ2-5
CDR3 protein: CASSLGVETQYF
CDR3 DNA: TGTGCCAGCAGCTTGGGGGTCGAGACCCAGTACTTC

V gene: TRBV12-3/TRBV12-4
D gene: TRBD2
clone size: few
J gene: TRBJ2-1
CDR3 protein: CASTVGLAALNNEQFF
CDR3 DNA: TGTGCCAGCACAGTGGGACTAGCGGCGCTTAATAATGAGCAGTTCTTC

V gene: TRBV2
D gene: -
clone size: -
J gene: TRBJ1-1
CDR3 protein: CASARGGINTEAFF
CDR3 DNA: TGTGCCAGCGCAAGGGGGGGGATCAACACTGAAGCTTTCTTT

V gene: TRBV12-3/TRBV12-4
D gene: TRBD1
clone size: -
J gene: TRBJ2-7
CDR3 protein: CASSGPGQGAGEQYF
CDR3 DNA: TGTGCCAGCAGCGGACCGGGACAGGGGGCGGGCGAGCAGTACTTC

V gene: TRBV30
D gene: TRBD2
clone size: -
J gene: TRBJ2-1
CDR3 protein: CAWSSDLEGGGLYNEQFF
CDR3 DNA: TGTGCCTGGAGTTCCGACCTAGAGGGCGGGGGGTTATACAATGAGCAGTTCTTC

V gene: TRBV7-9
D gene: -
clone size: few
J gene: TRBJ2-3
CDR3 protein: CASSLSLDQDTQYF
CDR3 DNA: TGTGCCAGCAGCTTATCCCTGGATCAGGATACGCAGTATTTT

V gene: TRBV12-3/TRBV12-4
D gene: TRBD1
clone size: -
J gene: TRBJ1-4
CDR3 protein: CASRDRFATNEKLFF
CDR3 DNA: TGTGCCAGCAGGGACAGGTTTGCAACTAATGAAAAACTGTTTTTT

V gene: TRBV20-1
D gene: -
clone size: few
J gene: TRBJ2-2
CDR3 protein: CSASRLAGELFF
CDR3 DNA: TGCAGTGCTAGTCGTCTGGCCGGGGAGCTGTTTTTT

V gene: TRBV7-9
D gene: -
clone size: -
J gene: TRBJ1-1
CDR3 protein: CASSPRIMNTEAFF
CDR3 DNA: TGTGCCAGCAGCCCCCGGATCATGAACACTGAAGCTTTCTTT

V gene: TRBV12-3/TRBV12-4
D gene: TRBD2
clone size: few
J gene: TRBJ2-5
CDR3 protein: CASSPHPAGVGETQYF
CDR3 DNA: TGTGCCAGCAGTCCCCACCCAGCGGGAGTAGGAGAGACCCAGTACTTC

V gene: TRBV7-6
D gene: TRBD2
clone size: once
J gene: TRBJ2-1
CDR3 protein: CASSFFQLAGEVSYNEQFF
CDR3 DNA: TGTGCCAGCAGCTTCTTTCAACTAGCGGGAGAGGTCTCCTACAATGAGCAGTTCTTC

V gene: TRBV29-1
D gene: TRBD1
clone size: few
J gene: TRBJ1-2
CDR3 protein: CSVLTGVGGYTF
CDR3 DNA: TGCAGCGTGCTGACAGGGGTGGGAGGCTACACCTTC

V gene: TRBV13
D gene: -
clone size: -
J gene: TRBJ1-2
CDR3 protein: CASSLGTIVPDYGYTF
CDR3 DNA: TGTGCCAGCAGCTTAGGCACAATCGTACCGGACTATGGCTACACCTTC

V gene: TRBV10-3
D gene: TRBD1
clone size: few
J gene: TRBJ2-2
CDR3 protein: CASGQGGNTGELFF
CDR3 DNA: TGTGCCAGCGGACAGGGCGGGAACACCGGGGAGCTGTTTTTT

V gene: TRBV12-3/TRBV12-4
D gene: -
clone size: -
J gene: TRBJ1-4
CDR3 protein: CASRFGGRNEKLFF
CDR3 DNA: TGTGCCAGCAGATTTGGGGGTAGGAATGAAAAACTGTTTTTT

V gene: TRBV4-1
D gene: TRBD1
clone size: -
J gene: TRBJ2-5
CDR3 protein: CASSHSDREETQYF
CDR3 DNA: TGCGCCAGCAGCCACTCCGACAGGGAAGAGACCCAGTACTTC

V gene: TRBV20-1
D gene: TRBD1
clone size: -
J gene: TRBJ1-2
CDR3 protein: CSAQDRGDYNGYTF
CDR3 DNA: TGCAGTGCTCAAGACAGGGGGGATTATAATGGCTACACCTTC

V gene: TRBV12-3/TRBV12-4
D gene: -
clone size: few
J gene: TRBJ2-2
CDR3 protein: CASSPFVVYTGELFF
CDR3 DNA: TGTGCCAGCAGTCCCTTCGTCGTTTACACCGGGGAGCTGTTTTTT

V gene: TRBV10-3
D gene: -
clone size: -
J gene: TRBJ2-7
CDR3 protein: CAISAGDSSYEQYF
CDR3 DNA: TGTGCCATCAGTGCAGGGGATAGCTCCTACGAGCAGTACTTC

V gene: TRBV7-2
D gene: -
clone size: -
J gene: TRBJ1-4
CDR3 protein: CASSPSRVEKLFF
CDR3 DNA: TGTGCCAGCAGCCCCTCCCGGGTGGAAAAACTGTTTTTT

V gene: TRBV11-2
D gene: -
clone size: once
J gene: TRBJ1-3
CDR3 protein: CASSEKWGAPGNTIYF
CDR3 DNA: TGTGCCAGCAGCGAAAAATGGGGGGCGCCGGGAAACACCATATATTTT

V gene: TRBV12-3/TRBV12-4
D gene: -
clone size: few
J gene: TRBJ2-7
CDR3 protein: CASSLVERSEQYF
CDR3 DNA: TGTGCCAGCAGTTTAGTGGAGAGATCCGAGCAGTACTTC